This entry features one TCR beta chain sequence. In this sample, this clonotype turned up a few times. It lacks a known antigen. One base away there is no much larger clone; base qualities are not given. The data originate from a study of human T cells and chemical hapten exposure listed by TCRdb under 2021. Describing the broader study: Libraries were pooled for sequencing, and variation in per-sample TCR yields was attributed mainly to small differences in library volumes within the pool. From each blood RNA sample, both TCR alpha and TCR beta chains were sequenced. Peripheral blood TCR repertoire changes were tracked in vivo in alopecia patients during primary and secondary sensitization to the hapten diphenylcyclopropenone (DPC).

Libraries were prepared through 5' RACE. For sequencing, an Illumina MiSeq was employed. During library preparation, unique molecular identifiers were attached to individual cDNA molecules so that TCRs could be counted quantitatively and reproducibly. The authors' analysis ran thus. A median of around 96,000 TCRs per sample was observed, with a range of roughly 23,224 to 700,000. V, J and CDR3 annotation of the TCR reads was carried out using the Decombinator software suite. For PS versus PT1 abundance plots, all samples were subsampled to the same number of TCRs (28,000). Expanded TCRs were defined as absent before sensitization and observed at least eight times at the 2-week time point. The raw public reads went through TCRdb reprocessing: fastp at Q25, MiXCR clone calling, in-frame beta chains kept. Every entry covers one CDR3 protein and lists the most common genes and DNA from its rows. These V and J calls are TCRdb output, not the study's own analysis. The sample table shows 110,000 or so distinct CDR3 sequences, and roughly 19% are seen once. The ten top clones hold roughly 2.8% of the sample.

Unfractionated whole blood was collected in Tempus Blood RNA tubes, and total RNA was extracted from that blood. Roughly 5 healthy volunteers were used as TCR sequencing controls and were bled at day 0, 2 weeks and 6 weeks. Paper-wide results and their limitations: After repeated subsampling, changes were observed in the strength of the expansion versus patch-test correlation and in the threshold at which the correlation became significant. DPC sensitization did not change the number of TCRs with a frequency above 1 in 1000, and there was no evidence of changes in global repertoire structure.

V is clipped by 4 bases and J by 7 bases, and the sequence between their germline boundaries is 14 bases long. The germline V gene sets CDR1 to MGHRA and CDR2 to YSYEKL. From cysteine to phenylalanine, the CDR3 is 14 amino acids long. This entry keeps only the CDR3 DNA: 42 bases, framed from base 1. The sequence came from a human donor in good health. The chain uses TRBV4-1 and TRBJ1-5; the D gene is possibly TRBD1, with 6 bases matching. The CDR3 region has the sequence CASSLPGVGQPQHF. The DNA is as follows: TGCGCCAGCAGCCTTCCAGGGGTCGGGCAGCCCCAGCATTTT.